Shown below are 2 T cell receptor beta chains from a single sample sequenced in a study of early T cells in non-severe SARS-CoV-2 infection. Each CDR3 protein gets one entry after TCRdb re-called the 5' RACE reads with MiXCR. The repertoire holds more than 20,000 distinct CDR3 sequences, with less than 4.5% as singletons. Sequencing was performed on whole blood. These receptors all stem from an adult who was a healthcare worker with PCR-confirmed SARS-CoV-2 infection or an uninfected control (not recorded which).

Many counts were recorded for this clonotype. V and J are TRBV30 and TRBJ1-1; possibly TRBD1 for D (5 bases). The CDR3 is 15 residues long. V was clipped by 4 bases and J by 2 bases, with 17 bases between them. CDR1 is GTSNPN and CDR2 is SVGIG in the germline V gene (reference sequence). CDR3 bases: TGTGCCTGGACACCCTTGGGACGGATCAACACTGAAGCTTTCTTT. Translated: CAWTPLGRINTEAFF.

This clonotype was seen many times. The chain combines TRBV10-3 with TRBJ2-3; 8 bases are a match to TRBD2. Trimming took 2 bases from V and 1 from J; bases not matched to a gene: 5. The V gene's germline CDR1 is ENHRY and CDR2 SYGVKD. The CDR3 consists of 16 residues. The CDR3 region is CAISEQSSGGTDTQYF. The CDR3 DNA is TGTGCCATCAGTGAGCAAAGTAGCGGGGGCACAGATACGCAGTATTTT.